This is a list of T cell receptor beta chains from one sample in a study of beta chain features in type 1 diabetes. TCRdb's table, derived via immunoSEQ multiplex PCR, lists solely in-frame clones and lacks some. The table has roughly 380,000 clones, around 20% seen once. Sequenced: naive CD4+ T cells from blood. These receptors came from a woman between 18 and 29 years old in good health. CDR3s include the opening cysteine and the closing phenylalanine or tryptophan. A D gene is named only where the DNA matches it firmly. Expanded clones are given a class, and other clones once, few, many or no size at all.

CDR3nt,CDR3aa,j_gene,abundance,v_gene,d_gene
TGCAGCGTTGGGCCGGGACACAACACTGAAGCTTTCTTT,CSVGPGHNTEAFF,TRBJ1-1,few,TRBV29-1,-
TGTGCCAGCAAGTCCAAACTGGGGAGCTACACAGATACGCAGTATTTT,CASKSKLGSYTDTQYF,TRBJ2-3,few,TRBV6-6,-
TGCAGCCACATCGGAGGGGAGACCCAGTACTTC,CSHIGGETQYF,TRBJ2-5,few,TRBV20-1,-
TGCGCCAGCAGCTTGGCCGGGTCTAGGAACACTGAAGCTTTCTTT,CASSLAGSRNTEAFF,TRBJ1-1,-,TRBV5-1,-
TGTGCCAGCAGTGAGGGGGCGAACACTGAAGCTTTCTTT,CASSEGANTEAFF,TRBJ1-1,few,TRBV2,-
TGCAGCGTCCTATCGACAGGGGGCGGCTACACCTTC,CSVLSTGGGYTF,TRBJ1-2,few,TRBV29-1,TRBD1
TGTGCCTGGAGTGGCGGGGGGCCTCCCGATACGCAGTATTTT,CAWSGGGPPDTQYF,TRBJ2-3,-,TRBV30,TRBD2
TGTGCCAGCAGCTTAGCGGCTGGACAGTTGAACACTGAAGCTTTCTTT,CASSLAAGQLNTEAFF,TRBJ1-1,-,TRBV7-2,-
TGTGCCAGCAGCTTAGCCAGACTAGCCCGGGAGACCCAGTACTTC,CASSLARLARETQYF,TRBJ2-5,-,TRBV7-9,TRBD2
TGTGCCAGCAGTTCAGAGACTATCGCTACCAATGAGCAGTTCTTC,CASSSETIATNEQFF,TRBJ2-1,few,TRBV27,-
TGTGCCAGCAGAGGGGATGGCAATGAGCAGTTCTTC,CASRGDGNEQFF,TRBJ2-1,-,TRBV2,-
TGTGCCAGCAGCTCTCCGGGACAGGGGACAGATACGCAGTATTTT,CASSSPGQGTDTQYF,TRBJ2-3,few,TRBV5-4,TRBD1
TGTGCCAGTGTACGGGACAGCTCGGTTAGGGAGCAGTTCTTC,CASVRDSSVREQFF,TRBJ2-1,few,TRBV7-8,TRBD1
TGCGCCAGCAGCGGCGGGACAGGGGCGTACACTGAAGCTTTCTTT,CASSGGTGAYTEAFF,TRBJ1-1,few,TRBV5-1,TRBD1
TGTGCCAGCAGCTTACAACCGGGAGGGGAGACCCAGTACTTC,CASSLQPGGETQYF,TRBJ2-5,-,TRBV7-2,TRBD2
TGTGCCAGCATCCCAGGGGAGGGGTCCTATGGCTACACCTTC,CASIPGEGSYGYTF,TRBJ1-2,-,TRBV2,-
TGTGCCAGCAGTTTCCCGGACAGGAGGGACACCGGGGAGCTGTTTTTT,CASSFPDRRDTGELFF,TRBJ2-2,-,TRBV27,-
TGTGCCTGGACAGGGGGCGCGGGGTTAAGCAATCAGCCCCAGCATTTT,CAWTGGAGLSNQPQHF,TRBJ1-5,few,TRBV30,TRBD1
TGCAGCGTTGGCGGACAGAGCTCCTACGAGCAGTACTTC,CSVGGQSSYEQYF,TRBJ2-7,many,TRBV29-1,-
TGTGCCTGGAGTCCGGACAGGGTGGGGACCCAGTACTTC,CAWSPDRVGTQYF,TRBJ2-5,few,TRBV30,TRBD1
TGCAGCGTGAAGGTTGACAGGCTACCCTACGAGCAGTACTTC,CSVKVDRLPYEQYF,TRBJ2-7,-,TRBV29-1,-
TGTGCCAGCAGCCGAACCGGGACAGGCTACGAGCAGTACTTC,CASSRTGTGYEQYF,TRBJ2-7,few,TRBV7-9,TRBD1
TGTGCCACCAGCAGAGCTCCAGGGGCGAATGAAAAACTGTTTTTT,CATSRAPGANEKLFF,TRBJ1-4,-,TRBV15,-
TGTGCCAGCAGCCAAGGGGGTCGAGGGACAACCAGTCCCGAGCAGTACTTC,CASSQGGRGTTSPEQYF,TRBJ2-7,few,TRBV4-2,-
TGTGCCAGCAGCTTACGCCAGGGGGCGCGACACTACAATGAGCAGTTCTTC,CASSLRQGARHYNEQFF,TRBJ2-1,few,TRBV7-9,TRBD1
TGTGCCTGGAGGAGGGGGGGCACGGATACGCAGTATTTT,CAWRRGGTDTQYF,TRBJ2-3,few,TRBV30,-
TGTGCCAGCAGCGTAGGCTCGGGTAGCGATCAGCCCCAGCATTTT,CASSVGSGSDQPQHF,TRBJ1-5,few,TRBV9,-
TGCGCCAGCAGTGTGGTAGCGGGATACAATGAGCAGTTCTTC,CASSVVAGYNEQFF,TRBJ2-1,few,TRBV5-1,TRBD2
TGTGCCAGCAGCCAAGATACAGGAGGGGATACGCAGTATTTT,CASSQDTGGDTQYF,TRBJ2-3,few,TRBV4-2,-
TGTGCCAGCAGTACTAGCCGGGAGACCCAGTACTTC,CASSTSRETQYF,TRBJ2-5,few,TRBV6-5,-
TGTGCCAGCAGCTGGGACAGGGTGAGCAATCAGCCCCAGCATTTT,CASSWDRVSNQPQHF,TRBJ1-5,few,TRBV2,TRBD1
TGTGCCAGCACTATAAACAGGGGAGCTTTCTTT,CASTINRGAFF,TRBJ1-1,few,TRBV2,TRBD1
TGCGCCAGCAGCTTGGAAGGGGGTAGAGGACAGCCCCAGCATTTT,CASSLEGGRGQPQHF,TRBJ1-5,few,TRBV5-1,-
TGTGCCAGCAGTGAAGTTCACGGACTCTATGGCTACACCTTC,CASSEVHGLYGYTF,TRBJ1-2,few,TRBV6-1,-
TGTGCCAGCAGCGCGTCCCCGGGCAGGGGGGATGAGCAGTTCTTC,CASSASPGRGDEQFF,TRBJ2-1,-,TRBV9,-
TGTGCCAGCGGGAGATCCGGGACTAGCGGGGGGCATACGCAGTATTTT,CASGRSGTSGGHTQYF,TRBJ2-3,-,TRBV2,TRBD2